This TCR beta chain was observed in a study of T cells in Graves' hyperthyroidism and ophthalmopathy. Findings and limits, study-wide: Most thyroid-expanded clonotypes above 0.001 were also found in blood.

Amplification of TCR beta CDR3 regions was performed using RNA transcripts as template. HTBI primers were the set used in a first-round RT-PCR of the TCR CDR3. MiXCR was run by TCRdb on the multiplex PCR reads, yielding one entry per CDR3 protein. The repertoire holds 560,000 or so distinct CDR3 sequences, 35% to 55% seen once, with just under 8.5% in the top ten. Researchers defined stable Graves' hyperthyroidism as no ophthalmopathy progression within 18 months. Recently diagnosed hyperthyroidism of less than 2 months' duration affected patients aged 18 to 65. Diagnoses rested on clinical symptoms, serum thyroxine and TRAb, thyroid ultrasound and orbital computed tomography. In regard to this clonotype: No antigen is known for it.

The CDR3 is 15 residues long. V dropped 1 base and J dropped 4; count of bases not matched to a gene: 5. Germline V gene sequence: CDR1 SGHTA, CDR2 FQGNSA. This sequence originates from a young woman with Graves' hyperthyroidism. This chain connects TRBV7-2 to TRBJ2-7; 9 nucleotides match TRBD1. Material: peripheral blood or thyroid tissue (not recorded which). The DNA of the CDR3 is TGTGCCAGCAGCTTAGAAATGACAGGGGGGTACGAGCAGTACTTC. Encoded protein: CASSLEMTGGYEQYF. Full variable domain (outside the CDR3, taken from reference TRBV7-2 and TRBJ2-7): GAGVSQSPSNKVTEKGKDVELRCDPISGHTALYWYRQSLGQGLEFLIYFQGNSAPDKSGLPSDRFSAERTGGSVSTLTIQRTQQEDSAVYLCASSLEMTGGYEQYFGPGTRLTVT.